This passage covers 20 T cell receptor beta chains from one sample sequenced in a study of T cells after yellow fever vaccination. TCRdb called the 5' RACE reads again in MiXCR, with one record for every CDR3 protein. The table includes about 320,000 distinct CDR3 sequences, approximately 4% detected once. The sequencing used PBMCs, collected 15 days after the yellow fever booster vaccination. The receptor set was obtained from a man younger than 35 who received the YFV17D yellow fever vaccine.

This clonotype was observed a handful of times. This rearrangement joins TRBV6-5 to TRBJ2-5, with D maybe TRBD2 (6 bases). The V end lost 2 bases, the J end lost 4 bases, and 11 bases lay between the germline ends. Germline assignment: CDR1 MNHEY and CDR2 SVGAGI. This CDR3 contains 14 residues. CDR3 region: CASSYPGTLETQYF. The CDR3 region has the DNA TGTGCCAGCAGTTACCCCGGGACTTTAGAGACCCAGTACTTC.

J is TRBJ1-5 and V is TRBV6-2 or TRBV6-3, with TRBD1 identical over 8 bases. The V gene's germline CDR1 is MNHEY and CDR2 SVGEGT. CDR3 length: 14 amino acids. V lost 6 bases, J lost 7 bases, and 8 bases stayed unmatched. The CDR3 bases are TGTGCCAGCAGCGACAGGGGCAGTAGGCAGCCCCAGCATTTT. It codes for CASSDRGSRQPQHF.

This clonotype was detected only a few times. V usage is TRBV10-3 and J usage is TRBJ1-3, with D perhaps TRBD1 (5 bases). Per germline, CDR1 ENHRY and CDR2 SYGVKD. Trimming stripped 3 bases from V and 2 bases from J, with 11 bases between. This CDR3 comprises 15 residues. The CDR3 sequence is CAISDGARTGNTIYF. In DNA form, the CDR3 reads TGTGCCATCAGTGACGGGGCCAGAACTGGAAACACCATATATTTT.

At least ten counts were recorded for this clonotype. This rearrangement joins TRBV5-1 to TRBJ2-3; 7 positions agree with TRBD1. V lost 3 bases and J lost 2; bases outside the gene matches: 6. The CDR3 is 15 amino acids. Germline assignment: CDR1 SGHRS and CDR2 YFSETQ. The CDR3 sequence: CASSYGQDYTDTQYF. CDR3 coding DNA: TGCGCCAGCAGCTATGGACAGGATTACACAGATACGCAGTATTTT.

The V and J genes are TRBV12-3 or TRBV12-4 and TRBJ1-2; D remains unclear. The V end lost 0 bases, the J end lost 6 bases, and 8 bases lay between the germline ends. This CDR3 spans 13 amino acids. This CDR3 is CASSLAAQDGYTF. As DNA, the CDR3 is TGTGCCAGCAGTTTAGCCGCGCAGGATGGCTACACCTTC.

Many counts were recorded for this clonotype. The J gene is TRBJ2-2, the V gene TRBV2; no clear D gene. The germline CDR1 and CDR2 sequences are SNHLY and FYNNEI. Trimming shortened V by 1 base and J by 2 bases, and 11 bases separated the two germline ends. The CDR3 length is 16 residues. The CDR3 protein is CASSEVGPVNTGELFF. In nucleotides, the CDR3 is TGTGCCAGCAGTGAAGTGGGTCCGGTCAACACCGGGGAGCTGTTTTTT.

This clonotype appeared a few times. This chain connects TRBV4-3 to TRBJ2-3; TRBD1 matches at 9 bases. V dropped 4 bases and J dropped 0; count of bases not matched to a gene: 5. CDR1 and CDR2 from the germline V gene are LGHNA and YSLEER. The length of the CDR3 is 16 residues. DNA of the CDR3: TGCGCCAGCAGCCTCCGGACAGGGGTTAGCACAGATACGCAGTATTTT. Translated, it gives CASSLRTGVSTDTQYF.

The sample holds many counts of this clonotype. V gene TRBV7-9 combines with J gene TRBJ1-5; D ambiguous. V shed 3 bases and J shed 7 bases, with 7 bases lying between them. The CDR3 is made up of 12 amino acids. Germline lookup yields CDR1 SEHNR and CDR2 FQNEAQ (reference sequence). This CDR3 is CASSLRTQPQHF. CDR3 coding DNA: TGTGCCAGCAGCTTGAGGACGCAGCCCCAGCATTTT.

This rearrangement joins TRBV24-1 to TRBJ2-2; TRBD1 is a possible D gene (5 bases). The V end was cut by 4 bases, the J end by 3 bases, with 5 bases between. The CDR3 is made up of 13 amino acids. Germline V gene data show CDR1 as KGHDR and CDR2 as SFDVKD. The CDR3 region has the DNA TGTGCCACCAGTGAACAGGACACCGGGGAGCTGTTTTTT. Its protein is CATSEQDTGELFF.

This clonotype was found many times. The chain links TRBV7-6 to TRBJ2-2; D is unresolved. V gave up 5 bases and J gave up 4 bases, with 8 bases separating them. This CDR3 contains 13 residues. Germline V lookup: CDR1 SGHVS, CDR2 FNYEAQ. Here the CDR3 reads CASSKVITGELFF. The CDR3 DNA sequence: TGTGCCAGCAGCAAAGTTATCACCGGGGAGCTGTTTTTT.

This clonotype was seen only a few times. The chain uses TRBV7-9 and TRBJ2-7; 8 nucleotides match TRBD1. Germline V gene sequence: CDR1 SEHNR, CDR2 FQNEAQ (reference sequence). V gave up 1 base and J gave up 6 bases; unmatched junction bases: 11. The CDR3 runs to 16 residues. Here the CDR3 reads CASSLGQGASSFEQYF. CDR3 sequence (DNA): TGTGCCAGCAGCTTAGGGCAGGGGGCCTCGTCTTTCGAGCAGTACTTC.

In nucleotides, the CDR3 is TGCGCCAGCAGCCCAGGGAGAGCTGGAAACACCATATATTTT. It is translated as CASSPGRAGNTIYF. The chain links TRBV5-1 to TRBJ1-3; D may be TRBD1 (5 bases). Per the germline V gene, CDR1 is SGHRS and CDR2 is YFSETQ. CDR3 size: 14 residues. Between the trimmed V and J ends, which lost 4 bases and 2 bases, there was a span of 10 bases.

V and J are TRBV6-5 and TRBJ2-5; TRBD1 aligns across 8 bases. Germline trimming cut 0 bases from V and 4 bases from J; bases unmatched to any gene: 7. In germline, CDR1 is MNHEY, CDR2 SVGAGI. CDR3 length equals 16 residues. The CDR3 loop reads CASSYSTQGARETQYF. Here the CDR3 DNA reads TGTGCCAGCAGTTACTCGACGCAGGGGGCACGAGAGACCCAGTACTTC.

In this sample, this clonotype turned up many times. This chain links TRBV7-9 with TRBJ2-5; 7 nucleotides agree with TRBD1. CDR1 and CDR2 (germline): SEHNR, FQNEAQ (reference sequence). The CDR3 sequence is 13 residues long. With V trimmed by 4 bases and J by 2 bases, 1 base remained unmatched. As DNA, the CDR3 is TGTGCCAGCAGCTCGGGACAGCAAGAGACCCAGTACTTC. Its translation: CASSSGQQETQYF.

This clonotype turned up a few times. V is TRBV20-1 and J is TRBJ1-3; TRBD1 is a possible D gene (5 bases). CDR3 length equals 17 residues. V shed 5 bases and J shed 0 bases, with 20 bases lying between them. Looked up from germline, CDR1 is DFQATT and CDR2 is SNEGSKA (reference sequence). The CDR3 spells CSAPEQGRAFSGNTIYF. The CDR3 DNA is TGCAGTGCTCCGGAGCAGGGCAGGGCTTTCTCTGGAAACACCATATATTTT.

CDR3 bases: TGCGCCAGCAGCCAAGTCCGGACAGGGCGTTGGACAGATACGCAGTATTTT. This sequence encodes CASSQVRTGRWTDTQYF. V usage is TRBV4-3 and J usage is TRBJ2-3; 8 bases are a match to TRBD1. Per the germline V gene, CDR1 is LGHNA and CDR2 is YSLEER. The CDR3 has 17 amino acids. Trimming at V came to 1 base and at J to 3 bases, leaving 9 bases not matched to a gene.

This clonotype was detected ten times or more. This chain joins TRBV4-3 and TRBJ1-2, with D unclear. V lost 0 bases to trimming and J lost 4 bases, with 12 bases between them. Per germline, CDR1 LGHNA and CDR2 YSLEER. The CDR3 length is 15 residues. As DNA, the CDR3 is TGCGCCAGCAGCCAAGATCTCATACCGGTCTATGGCTACACCTTC. Translated: CASSQDLIPVYGYTF.

This clonotype was observed at least ten times. This rearrangement joins TRBV5-6 to TRBJ2-5; possible D gene TRBD2, 6 bases. Trimming removed 0 bases from V and 7 bases from J, with 10 bases in between. The germline V gene has CDR1 SGHDT and CDR2 YYEEEE. The CDR3 extends over 13 amino acids. CDR3 sequence: CASSLDVGGTQYF. CDR3 DNA: TGTGCCAGCAGCTTGGACGTCGGGGGGACCCAGTACTTC.

The sample holds a few counts of this clonotype. The rearrangement links TRBV20-1 to TRBJ1-2; D is ambiguous. The germline V gene encodes CDR1 DFQATT and CDR2 SNEGSKA (reference sequence). CDR3 length: 12 amino acids. V dropped 6 bases and J dropped 1 base, with 9 bases sitting between them. This chain's CDR3 is CSAYDGNYGYTF. As DNA, the CDR3 is TGCAGTGCCTACGACGGTAACTATGGCTACACCTTC.

Only a few counts were recorded for this clonotype. CDR3 nucleotides: TGTGCCAGCAGCGGGCGAACACAACAAGAGACCCAGTACTTC. Translated: CASSGRTQQETQYF. The chain has TRBV7-2 and TRBJ2-5; D is ambiguous. The CDR3 covers 14 residues. The V end was cut by 5 bases, the J end by 2 bases, with 12 bases between. From germline, CDR1 is SGHTA and CDR2 FQGNSA.